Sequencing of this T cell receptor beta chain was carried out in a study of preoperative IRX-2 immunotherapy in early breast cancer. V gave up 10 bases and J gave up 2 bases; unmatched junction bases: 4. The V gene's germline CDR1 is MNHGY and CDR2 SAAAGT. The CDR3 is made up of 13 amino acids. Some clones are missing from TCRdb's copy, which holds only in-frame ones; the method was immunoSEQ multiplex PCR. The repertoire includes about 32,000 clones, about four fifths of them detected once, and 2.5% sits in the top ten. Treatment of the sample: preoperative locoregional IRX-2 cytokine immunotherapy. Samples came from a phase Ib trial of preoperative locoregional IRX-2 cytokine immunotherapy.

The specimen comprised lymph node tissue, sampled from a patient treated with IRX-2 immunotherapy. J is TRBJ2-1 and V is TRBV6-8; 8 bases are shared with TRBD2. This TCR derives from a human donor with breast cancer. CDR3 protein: CAILAGTYNEQFF. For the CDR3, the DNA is TGTGCCATCTTAGCGGGGACCTACAATGAGCAGTTCTTC.